The rows below give T cell receptor beta chains drawn from one sample of a study of blood T cell repertoires in COVID-19. Using immunoSEQ multiplex PCR, the repertoire was profiled, and TCRdb retains in-frame clones only, with some absent. The data show fewer than 200,000 clones, about 80% seen once. The sequenced sample consisted of peripheral blood. The receptors stem from a man between 65 and 80 years old with active or convalescent COVID-19. Both conserved end residues are part of each CDR3. The order of the fields is J gene, V gene, D gene, CDR3 protein, CDR3 DNA. A D gene is named only where the DNA matches it firmly.

j_call: TRBJ1-4
v_call: TRBV19
d_call: TRBD1
cdr3_aa: CASSETSGGTGPNEKLFF
cdr3_nt: TGTGCCAGTAGCGAAACTTCAGGGGGCACAGGACCAAATGAAAAACTGTTTTTT

j_call: TRBJ2-2
v_call: TRBV7-9
d_call: NA
cdr3_aa: CASRDKNTGELFF
cdr3_nt: TGTGCCTCCCGGGACAAGAACACCGGGGAGCTGTTTTTT

j_call: TRBJ1-2
v_call: TRBV6-5
d_call: NA
cdr3_aa: CASSRQPTVGYTF
cdr3_nt: TGTGCCAGCAGTAGGCAGCCGACAGTTGGCTACACCTTC

j_call: TRBJ1-6
v_call: TRBV30
d_call: NA
cdr3_aa: CAWSVLGGHNSPLHF
cdr3_nt: TGTGCCTGGAGTGTACTAGGGGGTCATAATTCACCCCTCCACTTT

j_call: TRBJ2-3
v_call: TRBV9
d_call: TRBD2
cdr3_aa: CASSTGLPGGGTDTQYF
cdr3_nt: TGTGCCAGCAGCACGGGACTGCCGGGGGGAGGAACAGATACGCAGTATTTT

j_call: TRBJ1-1
v_call: TRBV29-1
d_call: NA
cdr3_aa: CSVEGSGTQAFF
cdr3_nt: TGCAGCGTTGAAGGTTCCGGGACACAAGCTTTCTTT

j_call: TRBJ1-1
v_call: TRBV11-3
d_call: NA
cdr3_aa: CASSLGPGTEAFF
cdr3_nt: TGTGCCAGCAGCTTAGGTCCAGGGACTGAAGCTTTCTTT

j_call: TRBJ1-1
v_call: TRBV12-5
d_call: NA
cdr3_aa: CASGDRTEAFF
cdr3_nt: TGTGCTAGTGGGGACAGAACTGAAGCTTTCTTT

j_call: TRBJ2-1
v_call: TRBV24-1
d_call: TRBD2
cdr3_aa: CATSKSGAGGSYNEQFF
cdr3_nt: TGTGCCACCAGTAAATCAGGGGCGGGAGGGTCCTACAATGAGCAGTTCTTC

j_call: TRBJ2-5
v_call: TRBV7-9
d_call: TRBD1
cdr3_aa: CASSWDRGRQETQYF
cdr3_nt: TGTGCCAGCAGCTGGGACAGGGGAAGACAAGAGACCCAGTACTTC

j_call: TRBJ1-6
v_call: TRBV9
d_call: NA
cdr3_aa: CASTKRDLPTYNSPLHF
cdr3_nt: TGTGCCAGCACCAAGAGGGACTTACCCACCTATAATTCACCCCTCCACTTT

j_call: TRBJ2-3
v_call: TRBV29-1
d_call: NA
cdr3_aa: CSVVEGAGDTQYF
cdr3_nt: TGCAGCGTTGTAGAAGGGGCAGGGGATACGCAGTATTTT

j_call: TRBJ2-5
v_call: TRBV9
d_call: NA
cdr3_aa: CASSEKITITKETQYF
cdr3_nt: TGTGCCAGCAGCGAAAAGATTACTATTACTAAAGAGACCCAGTACTTC

j_call: TRBJ2-1
v_call: TRBV24-1
d_call: TRBD2
cdr3_aa: CATSDSRIAGDTVNEQFF
cdr3_nt: TGTGCCACCAGTGATTCGCGCATAGCGGGGGATACCGTAAATGAGCAGTTCTTC

j_call: TRBJ2-1
v_call: TRBV4-1
d_call: TRBD2
cdr3_aa: CASSQDSLADYNEQFF
cdr3_nt: TGCGCCAGCAGCCAAGATTCCCTAGCGGACTACAATGAGCAGTTCTTC

j_call: TRBJ1-2
v_call: TRBV12-3/TRBV12-4
d_call: NA
cdr3_aa: CASSLALGGGYTF
cdr3_nt: TGTGCCAGCAGTTTAGCGCTAGGTGGCGGCTACACCTTC

j_call: TRBJ2-5
v_call: TRBV21-1
d_call: NA
cdr3_aa: CASSRPRVRDRGRIETQYF
cdr3_nt: TGTGCCAGCAGCCGACCTAGAGTCCGGGACAGGGGGCGCATCGAGACCCAGTACTTC